This TCR beta chain was recovered during a study of blood T cell repertoires in COVID-19 (dated by TCRdb to between 2020 and 2021). Study-wide context: For ImmuneRACE Cohort 3, a participant was defined as recovered based on two consecutive negative NP/OP PCR tests, clearance by a healthcare professional, or resolution of symptoms. The dataset comprised deeply sampled blood TCRbeta repertoires from subjects exposed to, actively infected with, or recovered from COVID-19. Where available, HLA class I and class II types were taken from metadata supplied by the sample provider and were not determined by assay-based typing. The repertoires were released in a freely available public database meant as a resource for research on the immune response to SARS-CoV-2. Sample metadata almost always included a de-identified subject ID, COVID-19 status, age in years and sex. Samples came from the ongoing ImmuneRACE study (first 160 participants) plus 1,254 subjects from 6 global collaborators. The prospective study material was composed of cDNA or gDNA derived from T cells, B-cell-depleted T cells, or PBMCs. Samples covering the acute and convalescent phases of COVID-19 were provided by collaborators in the United States, Italy and Spain.

The immunoSEQ Assay, a bias-controlled multiplex PCR, was used to amplify TCRbeta CDR3 regions from genomic DNA. In the authors' own workflow: Nucleated cell counts per sample were estimated from amplification of reference gene primers within the assay. Sequence reads were collapsed and filtered to measure the absolute abundance of every unique TCRbeta CDR3 rearrangement. For each sample, productive Simpson clonality was calculated by taking the square root of Simpson's diversity index across productive rearrangements. This immuneACCESS table, as held by TCRdb, lists in-frame sequences with V and J called but not all clones. Of the missing ones, under half trace to an unresolved V gene in checked studies; the others have no known cause. V, J and clone size are taken as reported in that table, and D and trimming were inferred from the DNA itself. For this sample the table gives some 330,000 clones, of which 87% were detected only once. In total, the top ten clones hold around 2% of the sample.

About this clone itself: Its recognized antigen is unknown. Base qualities are not recorded, but no much larger clone differs from it by a single base.

In the prospective study, participants were roughly 18 to 100 years old, resided in fewer than 25 geographic areas of the United States, and were enrolled through a virtual design. Cohort assignment in the prospective study relied on participant-reported clinical history from a screening survey and a study questionnaire. In the prospective study, mobile phlebotomists collected whole blood, serum and a nasopharyngeal or oropharyngeal swab from each participant. Over a roughly 2-month period, participants in the prospective study had the option of providing additional blood draws and questionnaires. Before DNA extraction, prospective study blood samples were shipped either frozen or at room temperature. The full study reports these points: Clinical and demographic metadata were provided uncurated, with the amount varying by source and participant.

Measured from the cysteine to the phenylalanine, the CDR3 is 15 residues long. The DNA shown is the 45-base CDR3, in frame from base 1. The germline V gene (reference sequence) supplies CDR1 LNHDA and CDR2 SQIVND. V lost 3 bases and J lost 2 bases, and the count of bases not matched to a germline gene is 2. The chain couples TRBV19 to TRBJ2-7, and TRBD1 aligns with 12 junction nucleotides. Material for sequencing was PBMCs or T cells enriched from blood (not recorded which). The sequence derives from a man aged 40-49 years in a cohort exposed to, infected with or recovered from COVID-19 (not recorded which). CDR3 reads: CASSIRDRGPYEQYF. In nucleotides, the sequence is TGTGCCAGTAGTATCCGGGACAGGGGGCCCTACGAGCAGTACTTC.